The 30 T cell receptor beta chains below all came from one sample that was sequenced in a study of blood T cell repertoires in COVID-19. Libraries were prepared by immunoSEQ multiplex PCR; TCRdb keeps only in-frame clonotypes and omits some of them. Of 250,000 or so clones in the sample, roughly four fifths were seen once. Sequencing was done on a sample of PBMCs or T cells enriched from blood (not recorded which). These receptors were obtained from a man aged 45-65 years who had recovered from COVID-19.

The chain has TRBV7-2 and TRBJ2-1; 9 positions match TRBD2. Germline-derived CDR1 and CDR2 are SGHTA and FQGNSA. CDR3 length: 14 residues. V shed 3 bases, J shed 8 bases, and the junction held 5 bases outside the gene matches. DNA of the CDR3: TGTGCCAGCAGCTTTAGCGGGAGCAGGGATGAGCAGTTCTTC. Protein product: CASSFSGSRDEQFF.

A single count supports this clone. This chain uses TRBV11-2 with TRBJ2-7; D remains ambiguous. The germline CDR1 and CDR2 sequences are SGHAT and FQNNGV. The CDR3 runs to 12 residues. The V end lost 4 bases, the J end lost 4 bases, and 8 bases lay between the germline ends. CDR3 nucleotides: TGTGCCAGCAGCTCGTCAACATACGAGCAGTACTTC. Protein product: CASSSSTYEQYF.

This clone was counted between two and nine times. V usage is TRBV9 and J usage is TRBJ1-2; TRBD1 aligns across 10 bases. In germline, CDR1 is SGDLS, CDR2 YYNGEE. Trimming took 2 bases from V and 7 from J; bases not matched to a gene: 5. This CDR3 contains 14 residues. The CDR3 spells CASSVGTGVGGYTF. In DNA, the CDR3 is TGTGCCAGCAGCGTCGGGACAGGGGTAGGTGGCTACACCTTC. Drawing the rest from reference TRBV9 and TRBJ1-2, the complete variable domain is DSGVTQTPKHLITATGQRVTLRCSPRSGDLSVYWYQQSLDQGLQFLIQYYNGEERAKGNILERFSAQQFPDLHSELNLSSLELGDSALYFCASSVGTGVGGYTFGSGTRLTVV.

V and J are TRBV7-6 and TRBJ2-7; D remains ambiguous. Trimming pared 3 bases from V and 6 bases from J, leaving 12 bases between. CDR1 SGHVS and CDR2 FNYEAQ come from the germline V gene. The CDR3 is 13 residues long. The CDR3 DNA reads as TGTGCCAGCAGCTTCAAATCAGTCAGCGAGCAGTACTTC. It encodes CASSFKSVSEQYF.

The CDR3 DNA sequence: TGCGCCAGCAGCCAAGAAAGATCAGGGACAGGGGCCTATGCAACTAATGAAAAACTGTTTTTT. Translation: CASSQERSGTGAYATNEKLFF. The rearrangement uses TRBV4-1 and TRBJ1-4, with 10 positions matching TRBD1. From germline, CDR1 is MGHRA and CDR2 YSYEKL. The CDR3 has 21 amino acids. J lost 0 bases, V lost 0 bases, and 13 bases had no gene match.

This clone was recorded a few times. The V gene is TRBV9, the J gene TRBJ1-1; D gene ambiguous. The CDR3 contains 13 residues. V was shortened by 0 bases and J by 3 bases, with 6 bases between the two germline ends. The germline gives CDR1 SGDLS, CDR2 YYNGEE. CDR3 residues: CASSVGRDTEAFF. CDR3 DNA sequence: TGTGCCAGCAGCGTAGGACGGGACACTGAAGCTTTCTTT. The whole variable domain, remainder taken from reference TRBV9 and TRBJ1-1, is DSGVTQTPKHLITATGQRVTLRCSPRSGDLSVYWYQQSLDQGLQFLIQYYNGEERAKGNILERFSAQQFPDLHSELNLSSLELGDSALYFCASSVGRDTEAFFGQGTRLTVV.

The chain combines TRBV12-3 or TRBV12-4 with TRBJ2-1; D perhaps matches TRBD1 (6 bases). The V end lost 4 bases, the J end lost 12 bases, and 13 bases lay between the germline ends. The CDR3 consists of 12 residues. Here the CDR3 reads CASSSVRGGQFF. The CDR3 nucleotides read TGTGCCAGCAGTTCTGTCAGGGGCGGGCAGTTCTTC.

The chain is built from TRBV10-3 and TRBJ2-7; unclear D gene. The V end lost 4 bases, the J end lost 6 bases, and 10 bases lay between the germline ends. The CDR3 is 12 residues long. CDR1 ENHRY and CDR2 SYGVKD come from the germline V gene. As DNA, the CDR3 is TGTGCCATCAGTGGATTAGATAGCGAGCAGTACTTC. Translating gives CAISGLDSEQYF.

The rearrangement uses TRBV6-5 and TRBJ1-3; possibly TRBD1 for D (5 bases). The CDR3 loop spans 16 amino acids. Germline V lookup: CDR1 MNHEY, CDR2 SVGAGI. V lost 0 bases and J lost 2, with 11 bases in between. CDR3 nucleotide sequence: TGTGCCAGCAGTTACTCCTTGGCGGGGGCTGGAAACACCATATATTTT. Translation: CASSYSLAGAGNTIYF.

This clone has a single count. This chain joins TRBV28 and TRBJ1-2, with 9 nucleotides matching TRBD1. This CDR3 spans 16 amino acids. V was pared by 5 bases and J by 11 bases, with 18 bases of the junction left unmatched. The germline gives CDR1 MDHEN, CDR2 SYDVKM. CDR3 DNA: TGTGCCAGCAGTCCGGTAGGGGGACAGGGTTTGAGTGGTTACACCTTC. Translation: CASSPVGGQGLSGYTF.

The chain recombines TRBV5-1 with TRBJ1-2; perhaps TRBD1 as D (6 bases). Looked up from germline, CDR1 is SGHRS and CDR2 is YFSETQ. The V end was cut by 0 bases, the J end by 5 bases, with 14 bases between. CDR3 size: 15 residues. The CDR3 protein is CASSLGSGQQYGYTF. CDR3 sequence (DNA): TGCGCCAGCAGCTTGGGGTCCGGACAGCAATATGGCTACACCTTC.

This clone was detected once. The chain is built from TRBV27 and TRBJ1-4; 7 positions match TRBD1. Trimming took 0 bases from V and 5 from J; bases not matched to a gene: 12. The germline V gene has CDR1 MNHEY and CDR2 SMNVEV (reference sequence). This CDR3 is built from 18 residues. The CDR3 reads CASSLSRRGVSMNEKLFF. The CDR3 coding sequence is TGTGCCAGCAGTTTATCGCGCAGGGGGGTTTCCATGAATGAAAAACTGTTTTTT.

The gene calls are TRBV5-1 and TRBJ1-1, with unresolved D. The CDR3 sequence is 14 residues long. V gave up 3 bases and J gave up 4 bases, with 13 bases separating them. Germline values: CDR1 SGHRS, CDR2 YFSETQ. The CDR3 loop reads CASSSGEPGTEAFF. The CDR3 DNA sequence: TGCGCCAGCAGCTCTGGTGAACCCGGCACTGAAGCTTTCTTT.

The chain is built from TRBV6-5 and TRBJ1-1; D might be TRBD1 (5 bases). Trimming took off 8 bases at V and 5 bases at J, with 15 bases between the two ends. CDR1 is MNHEY, CDR2 SVGAGI, per germline. This CDR3 has 13 amino acids. The CDR3 spells CASERRGRTEAFF. In nucleotides, the CDR3 is TGTGCCAGCGAGAGAAGGGGCCGGACTGAAGCTTTCTTT.

The V and J genes are TRBV5-4 and TRBJ1-4; TRBD1 might be the D (6 bases). Germline CDR1 reads SGHNT; CDR2 reads YYREEE (reference sequence). The CDR3 length is 15 residues. The V end lost 3 bases, the J end lost 7 bases, and 16 bases lay between the germline ends. The CDR3 is CASSSSGTPVEKLFF. CDR3 nucleotides: TGTGCCAGCAGCTCCTCCGGGACACCCGTTGAAAAACTGTTTTTT.

The V call is TRBV5-4, the J call TRBJ2-3; D is unclear. The germline CDR1 and CDR2 sequences are SGHNT and YYREEE (reference sequence). Trimming stripped 2 bases from V and 1 base from J, with 17 bases between. CDR3 size: 17 residues. CDR3 bases: TGTGCCAGCAGCTTAAGGCGCCCTGGCGGCCGCACAGATACGCAGTATTTT. Translating it yields CASSLRRPGGRTDTQYF.

This clone was observed a single time. The chain joins TRBV5-1 to TRBJ2-1, with TRBD2 identical over 9 bases. This CDR3 spans 16 amino acids. V lost 2 bases, J lost 5 bases, and 8 bases stayed unmatched. Looked up from germline, CDR1 is SGHRS and CDR2 is YFSETQ. The CDR3 is CASSLSGRLIDNEQFF. In DNA form, the CDR3 reads TGCGCCAGCAGCTTAAGCGGGAGGTTGATAGACAATGAGCAGTTCTTC.

The J gene is TRBJ1-5, the V gene TRBV18; 8 nucleotides line up with TRBD1. V lost 0 bases and J lost 5; bases outside the gene matches: 3. The CDR3 length is 15 residues. Per the germline V gene, CDR1 is KGHSH and CDR2 is LQKENI. The CDR3 is CASSPPDRGYQPQHF. Here the CDR3 DNA reads TGTGCCAGCTCACCACCTGACAGGGGTTATCAGCCCCAGCATTTT.

The chain links TRBV6-5 to TRBJ1-2, with no clear D. The CDR3 is 15 amino acids. Germline loops: CDR1 MNHEY, CDR2 SVGAGI. The ends were cut back, 7 bases at V and 1 base at J, with 16 bases in the middle. The CDR3 spells CASNLGIQSNYGYTF. The CDR3 DNA follows: TGTGCCAGCAATTTGGGCATACAGAGTAACTATGGCTACACCTTC.

Concerning this clone: At one end, the junction sequence differs from germline, possibly due to a read error. V usage is TRBV6-1 and J usage is TRBJ2-7, with 10 bases identical to TRBD2. Per the germline V gene, CDR1 is MNHNS and CDR2 is SASEGT. This CDR3 comprises 11 residues. The CDR3 nucleotides read TGTGCCAGCAGTGACAGCGGGAGGGCCTCATTC. Amino acid sequence: CASSDSGRASF.

J is TRBJ2-1 and V is TRBV9; D possibly corresponds to TRBD1 (6 bases). With 4 bases removed from V and 0 bases from J, the gap between germline ends came to 14 bases. The CDR3 contains 16 residues. Germline CDR1 is SGDLS and CDR2 is YYNGEE. CDR3 sequence reads: CASSLLVDSSYNEQFF. The CDR3 DNA reads as TGTGCCAGCAGCCTCCTGGTGGACAGCTCCTACAATGAGCAGTTCTTC.

This chain connects TRBV6-1 to TRBJ1-5; D gene uncertain. Trimming took off 2 bases at V and 7 bases at J, with 12 bases between the two ends. The CDR3 sequence is 14 residues long. Germline V gene sequence: CDR1 MNHNS, CDR2 SASEGT. The CDR3 loop reads CASSETRGGQPQHF. DNA of the CDR3: TGTGCCAGCAGTGAAACTCGGGGTGGGCAGCCCCAGCATTTT.

The CDR3 is CASSVSGRGVGTQYF. The DNA for the CDR3 is TGTGCCAGCAGCGTTAGCGGGAGAGGTGTCGGGACGCAGTATTTT. This chain links TRBV6-5 with TRBJ2-3, with 9 positions matching TRBD2. CDR3 length: 15 residues. The germline gives CDR1 MNHEY, CDR2 SVGAGI. Trimming took 6 bases from V and 9 from J; bases not matched to a gene: 13.

The chain is built from TRBV18 and TRBJ2-5; 8 bases match TRBD1. This CDR3 contains 15 residues. V trimming: 6 bases; J trimming: 2 bases; junction bases outside the gene matches: 8. CDR1 and CDR2 (germline): KGHSH, LQKENI. Here the CDR3 reads CASSTGQGAQETQYF. Here the CDR3 DNA reads TGTGCCAGCTCGACGGGGCAGGGGGCTCAAGAGACCCAGTACTTC.

The V call is TRBV12-3 or TRBV12-4, the J call TRBJ1-1; D possibly corresponds to TRBD1 (5 bases). This CDR3 is built from 13 residues. Deletions cut 5 bases from V and 5 bases from J, with 12 bases between. The CDR3 sequence is CASSLYQGTEAFF. CDR3 DNA sequence: TGTGCCAGCAGTCTCTATCAGGGAACTGAAGCTTTCTTT.

J is TRBJ2-7 and V is TRBV27, with 7 bases aligning to TRBD2. CDR1 and CDR2 (germline): MNHEY, SMNVEV (reference sequence). The CDR3 is 15 residues long. The V and J ends lost 5 bases and 4 bases, in that order; junction bases with no gene match: 11. Here the CDR3 reads CASSPVGLGLYEQYF. The CDR3 bases are TGTGCCAGCAGTCCCGTAGGACTAGGGTTGTACGAGCAGTACTTC.

This chain links TRBV9 with TRBJ2-5; TRBD2 matches at 8 bases. Unmatched junction bases numbered 9, after V lost 0 bases and J lost 5 bases. Looked up from germline, CDR1 is SGDLS and CDR2 is YYNGEE. This CDR3 is 16 amino acids long. CDR3 in amino acids: CASSVEPSGGRETQYF. CDR3 nucleotides: TGTGCCAGCAGCGTAGAACCCAGCGGGGGTCGGGAGACCCAGTACTTC.

The chain couples TRBV7-2 to TRBJ1-3; 8 positions match TRBD1. The germline gives CDR1 SGHTA, CDR2 FQGNSA. This CDR3 contains 15 residues. V was pared by 5 bases and J by 5 bases, with 8 bases of the junction left unmatched. This CDR3 is CASSGSGQGRNTIYF. In nucleotides, the CDR3 is TGTGCCAGCAGCGGGTCCGGACAGGGTAGAAACACCATATATTTT.

The chain links TRBV6-5 to TRBJ2-7, with TRBD1 matching over 8 bases. V trimming: 2 bases; J trimming: 2 bases; junction bases outside the gene matches: 8. This CDR3 is 16 amino acids long. Looked up from germline, CDR1 is MNHEY and CDR2 is SVGAGI. CDR3 DNA: TGTGCCAGCAGTTACGGCCCCGGACAGGGTACCTACGAGCAGTACTTC. It is translated as CASSYGPGQGTYEQYF.

This CDR3 reads CASRGRGGTDTQYF. The CDR3 DNA sequence: TGTGCCAGCAGGGGCCGGGGGGGCACAGATACGCAGTATTTT. This chain connects TRBV6-5 to TRBJ2-3, with TRBD2 matching over 7 bases. The CDR3 sequence is 14 residues long. From germline, CDR1 is MNHEY and CDR2 SVGAGI. Trimming took 6 bases from V and 1 from J; bases not matched to a gene: 4.